One sample yielded the 5 T cell receptor beta chains listed below, sequenced in a study of blood T cell repertoires in COVID-19. Produced via immunoSEQ multiplex PCR; TCRdb's table is partial and in-frame only. The sample includes 250,000 to 300,000 clones, about 82% seen only once; the top ten take 4.5% to 5.5%. Sequenced input: peripheral blood. The receptors were sampled from a man aged 45-65 years with active or convalescent COVID-19.

This chain links TRBV5-6 with TRBJ2-7, with D possibly matching TRBD1 (6 bases). The CDR3 contains 13 residues. Germline CDR1 is SGHDT and CDR2 is YYEEEE. Trimming left V 1 base short and J 6 bases short, with 11 bases between. CDR3 sequence: CASSLTGWSEQYF. Written as DNA, the CDR3 is TGTGCCAGCAGCTTGACAGGGTGGAGCGAGCAGTACTTC. Filled out from reference TRBV5-6 and TRBJ2-7, the complete variable domain reads DAGVTQSPTHLIKTRGQQVTLRCSPKSGHDTVSWYQQALGQGPQFIFQYYEEEERQRGNFPDRFSGHQFPNYSSELNVNALLLGDSALYLCASSLTGWSEQYFGPGTRLTVT.

The V gene is TRBV19, the J gene TRBJ2-7; D might be TRBD2 (5 bases). CDR3 size: 13 residues. Germline V lookup: CDR1 LNHDA, CDR2 SQIVND (reference sequence). V lost 3 bases and J lost 1, with 7 bases in between. As DNA, the CDR3 is TGTGCCAGTAGTATTCGACTATCCTACGAGCAGTACTTC. This encodes CASSIRLSYEQYF.

The chain links TRBV25-1 to TRBJ1-2; D gene unclear. Deletions cut 5 bases from V and 2 bases from J, with 6 bases between. Germline assignment: CDR1 MGHDK and CDR2 SYGVNS. CDR3 length equals 12 residues. The CDR3 sequence is CASSRQNYGYTF. CDR3 sequence (DNA): TGTGCCAGCAGTCGCCAGAACTATGGCTACACCTTC.

The gene calls are TRBV28 and TRBJ2-7; no clear D gene. The CDR3 has 15 amino acids. Trimming left V 4 bases short and J 2 bases short, with 15 bases between. CDR1 MDHEN and CDR2 SYDVKM come from the germline V gene. The CDR3 here is CASSSQPVRAYEQYF. The DNA of the CDR3 is TGTGCCAGCAGTTCCCAGCCGGTTCGGGCCTACGAGCAGTACTTC.

The V and J genes are TRBV30 and TRBJ2-7; 8 bases align to TRBD1. Germline V gene sequence: CDR1 GTSNPN, CDR2 SVGIG (reference sequence). CDR3 length: 12 residues. V lost 6 bases and J lost 6; bases outside the gene matches: 7. The CDR3 region is CACRGQSGEQYF. The CDR3 DNA follows: TGTGCCTGCAGGGGGCAAAGTGGCGAGCAGTACTTC. Drawing the rest from reference TRBV30 and TRBJ2-7, the complete variable domain is SQTIHQWPATLVQPVGSPLSLECTVEGTSNPNLYWYRQAAGRGLQLLFYSVGIGQISSEVPQNLSASRPQDRQFILSSKKLLLSDSGFYLCACRGQSGEQYFGPGTRLTVT.